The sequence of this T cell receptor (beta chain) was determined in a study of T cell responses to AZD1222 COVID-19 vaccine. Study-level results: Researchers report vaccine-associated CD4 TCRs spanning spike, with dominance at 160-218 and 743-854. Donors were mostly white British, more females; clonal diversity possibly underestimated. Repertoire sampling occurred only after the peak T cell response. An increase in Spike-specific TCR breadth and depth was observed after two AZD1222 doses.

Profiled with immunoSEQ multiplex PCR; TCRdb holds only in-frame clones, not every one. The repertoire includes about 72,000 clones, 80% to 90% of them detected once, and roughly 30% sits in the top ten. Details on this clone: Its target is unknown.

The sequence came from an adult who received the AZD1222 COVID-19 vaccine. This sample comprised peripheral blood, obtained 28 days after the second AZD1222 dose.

CDR3 protein: CASSQDRLGRKQFF. The CDR3 nucleotides are TGCGCCAGCAGCCAAGATCGGCTGGGCAGGAAGCAGTTCTTC. The chain combines TRBV4-3 with TRBJ2-1; D not resolved. The germline V gene has CDR1 LGHNA and CDR2 YSLEER. The CDR3 extends over 14 amino acids. V lost 0 bases to trimming and J lost 11 bases, with 14 bases between them.